This T cell receptor beta chain was captured by sequencing in a study of cytomegalovirus exposure and HLA in healthy donors (dated 2017 in TCRdb). Background for the entire study: According to an earlier analysis of 550 to 750 of the donors, some 180 million T cells yielded 90 million to 140 million unique TCR beta sequences and 276 Gb of sequence data. An early release that covered approximately 600 HLA-typed donors contained about 300 gigabases of sequencing data and around 80 million unique TCR sequences. Of the 300 to 450 genotyped donors, 65% to 90% fell in the genetic ancestry cluster associated with self-reported Caucasian donors. The study was designed to test whether signatures of past pathogen exposure could be identified by cataloging public T cell receptors. Using immunosequencing, the study profiled T cell repertoires from approximately 700 subjects and related those repertoires to cytomegalovirus serostatus. A separate validation cohort of some 130 different subjects was used in addition to the 666-subject first cohort. High-throughput TCR immunosequencing, statistical association of individual TCRs with disease status, and machine learning were combined to predict cytomegalovirus infection status. To study patterns of TCR occurrence, a later analysis re-analyzed previously published TCR beta repertoires from around 660 donors and added high-resolution HLA genotyping. In the later analysis, no new phenotypic data were used to find candidate immune exposures; instead, reliance was placed on TCR beta sequences and their occurrence across donors. In an earlier analysis of more than 550 of the donors, high-throughput TCR beta sequencing was used to judge whether each TCR beta V gene segment behaved as functional or pseudogenic. Donor age, sex, ethnicity and CMV serostatus were compiled together with the repertoire data. Genome-wide SNP genotypes for about 55% of the 666 donors were used in a later genetic analysis, which treated that subset as a discovery cohort. All discovery cohort repertoires had been generated on a single sequencing platform. HLA typing included class I and class II loci at four-digit resolution. The number of typed donors differed by locus: about 629-630 for A, B, C, DRB1 and DQB1; approximately 520 for DQA1; some 590 for DPA1; and 400 to 480 for DPB1. Four to six DR-DQ haplotypes were handled as single units for association and clustering, since linkage in the cohort was strong. Across roughly 420 genotyped donors of the cohort, an average of 235,054 unique TCR beta nucleotide sequences per donor were sequenced, and 15% to 20% of those sequences were non-productive.

The cohort consisted of 650 to 850 healthy bone marrow donors. All cohort members were sampled while nominally healthy, although unrecorded immune exposures were likely present. The donor tested CMV seropositive and was one of the 289 seropositive cohort members. Each donor provided a peripheral blood sample, and peripheral blood mononuclear cells were used for TCR beta sequencing. The Qiagen DNeasy Blood Extraction Kit was used to extract genomic DNA from the blood cell samples. A remark on this clone: There is no known antigen for this receptor. No quality values exist for individual bases; no much larger clone is one base distant.

Points the paper makes about the study in general: Linkage disequilibrium might explain the correlated functional status among segregating V segments, but an unknown experimental factor could not be ruled out. Several of the top co-occurrence clusters appeared to be linked to parvovirus B19, influenza, CMV and Epstein-Barr virus, according to a later analysis. Immune exposure information for the cohort was limited to CMV serostatus. In a later analysis, HLA-associated TCR beta chains were found to be more clonally expanded and to have lower generation probabilities than equally common non-associated chains. Most TCR sequences were observed very rarely across donors, whereas some public TCRs were present in many individuals. Because some donors lacked HLA typing at each locus, the association tests relied only on the typed subset. The sequencing pipeline was judged likely to have produced a cluster of highly shared sequence variants as a technical artifact. When HLA alleles, especially DR and DQ, strongly co-occurred, attributing TCR associations to individual alleles was difficult. Some IMGT-functional V segments, including TRBV6-2 and TRBV6-3, could not be distinguished by the 87-base-pair reads and were therefore excluded. The earlier analysis of approximately 560 of the donors excluded approximately 17 rarely observed V segments, including chromosome 9 orphons, because counts were too low. A total of 150 to 200 TCR beta chains were listed by the study as associated with cytomegalovirus. The classifier was reported to diagnose cytomegalovirus status with high specificity and sensitivity in both the original cohort and the validation cohort. In vitro tests confirmed that a few of the cytomegalovirus-associated TCR beta chains recognize cytomegalovirus antigens. A later genetic analysis associated a missense DCLRE1C variant with V-gene and J-gene trimming of TCR beta chains, and an independent cohort replicated the association. Specific HLA alleles were associated with 18,000 or so TCR beta sequences at a false discovery rate of 0.05 in a later analysis. The presence/absence analyses assumed that sequencing depth was roughly uniform across donors, and that assumption may not be true. In a later analysis, most CMV-associated TCR beta chains were found to appear HLA-restricted, with HLA associations seemingly driven largely by CMV exposure. An earlier analysis of 450 to 750 of the donors showed that most TCR beta V segments appeared in productive rearrangements either about 90% or about 30% of the time, which broadly matched IMGT annotations. In a later analysis, the rate of TCR association differed among HLA loci, with DRB1 alleles having the most associated TCRs and HLA-C alleles having the fewest. Only TCR beta chains were sequenced in this cohort, and the absence of alpha or paired-chain data limited detectable features. The authors suggested that the approach could potentially be generalized to other disease states and immunological phenotypes. Compared with the approximately 670-donor mean, donors in an Asian-associated ancestry cluster had fewer N-insertions in productive TCRs, according to a later genetic analysis. A further reported finding was that TCR beta sequences accurately predicted the HLA-A and HLA-B alleles for most subjects in the first cohort.

The library relied on the immunoSEQ multiplex PCR assay. A mixture of 60 forward primers for TCR Vbeta segments and 13 reverse primers for TCR Jbeta segments was used in the multiplex PCR. A multiplex PCR assay on genomic DNA amplified the CDR3 region of rearranged TCR beta genes. The amplified TCR beta libraries were sequenced on the Illumina HiSeq System as 87-base-pair reads. The paper's data handling went like this. A later analysis counted about 80 million unique TCR beta chains across the 550 to 700 repertoires, and roughly 11 million of these chains were shared by at least two donors. Raw reads were error-corrected and collapsed into unique sequences with a nearest-neighbor algorithm that merged closely related sequences to remove PCR and sequencing errors. V, D and J gene segments were assigned by aligning CDR3 sequences to IMGT reference sequences. Each retained sequence needed at least a six-nucleotide match to both a V gene segment and a J gene segment. Rearrangements were classified as productive when the CDR3 lacked stop codons and remained in frame with V and J, and all other rearrangements were classified as non-productive. CDR3 was defined according to IMGT convention as the region running from the second conserved V-encoded cysteine to the conserved J-encoded phenylalanine. In an earlier analysis of approximately 500 of the donors, sequences lacking an unambiguous match to a single V gene segment were excluded. An earlier analysis of some 610 of the donors called V segments functional above 56.7% productive rearrangements and segregating when the between-donor standard deviation exceeded 5%. A statistical classification framework was developed to diagnose cytomegalovirus status using the catalog of TCR beta chain sequences. In a later analysis, TCR nucleotide sequences were compared against IMGT/GENE-DB human TR gene sequences so that V and J genes could be assigned. A later analysis assigned CDR3 sequences and most-parsimonious VDJ recombination scenarios with the TCRdist pipeline. In a later analysis, each TCR beta chain was defined by its CDR3 amino acid sequence together with its V-gene family, and reads without a unique V-gene family were excluded. In a later analysis, around 600 highly shared, low-generation-probability nucleotide sequences were removed to address suspected cross-contamination and a sequencing artifact. In a later analysis, a clonal expansion index was calculated for each public chain from normalized within-repertoire ranks of inferred template counts. A later analysis computed generation probabilities with a VDJ recombination model fitted to out-of-frame rearrangements, and checked the results against IGoR. A later analysis scored TCR-TCR, TCR-HLA and TCR-CMV co-occurrence with hypergeometric tests, applying a repertoire-size bias correction to TCR pairs. A later analysis estimated false discovery rates by permuting HLA or CMV assignments 20 times. In a later analysis, co-occurring TCRs were grouped using DBSCAN, with TCRdist sequence similarity added in when clustering inside HLA-allele-positive subsets. Co-occurrence clustering excluded repertoires with fewer than 30,000 or more than 120,000 public chains, plus five with anomalous nucleotide sharing. TCRdb took over this immuneACCESS table, retaining in-frame rearrangements with V and J assigned. Such tables are incomplete; in checked studies, under half of the missing clones stem from an unresolved V gene, and the remainder is unexplained. The V and J calls and the clone size are those of that table, but D and trimming were determined from the DNA. The sample data list around 94,000 clones, and roughly 78% of these were observed just once. 4.4% of the sample belongs to the ten largest clones.

According to the germline V gene, CDR1 reads SQVTM and CDR2 reads ANQGSEA. Deletion took 5 bases off V and 3 bases off J, with a span of 10 bases between the germline ends. Counted from cysteine to phenylalanine, this CDR3 has 12 amino acids. Here the CDR3 DNA is all that survives: 36 bases in frame from base 1. The chain was built from TRBV29-1 and TRBJ1-1; confidence is insufficient to name the D gene. Input material: PBMCs. The receptor was isolated from a male donor in good health and CMV-seropositive. The CDR3 protein: CSVQHPYTEAFF. The DNA reads TGCAGCGTTCAACATCCTTACACTGAAGCTTTCTTT.